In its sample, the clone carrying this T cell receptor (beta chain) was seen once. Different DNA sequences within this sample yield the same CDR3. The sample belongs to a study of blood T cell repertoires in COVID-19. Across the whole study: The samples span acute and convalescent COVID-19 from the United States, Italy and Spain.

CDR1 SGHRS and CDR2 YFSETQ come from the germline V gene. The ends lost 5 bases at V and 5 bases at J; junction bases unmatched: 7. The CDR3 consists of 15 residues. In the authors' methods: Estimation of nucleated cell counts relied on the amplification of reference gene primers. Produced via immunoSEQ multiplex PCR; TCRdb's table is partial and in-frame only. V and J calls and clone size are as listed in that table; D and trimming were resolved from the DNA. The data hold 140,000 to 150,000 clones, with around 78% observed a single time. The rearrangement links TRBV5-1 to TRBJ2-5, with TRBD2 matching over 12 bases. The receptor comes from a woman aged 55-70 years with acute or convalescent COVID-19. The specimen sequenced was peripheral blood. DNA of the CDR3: TGCGCCAGCAGTCTAGCGGGAGGGCCGGGGGAGACCCAGTACTTC. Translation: CASSLAGGPGETQYF.